Below, one T cell receptor (beta chain) is given with its context. Its antigen is undetermined. From germline, CDR1 is LNHDA and CDR2 SQIVND (reference sequence). The CDR3 contains 13 residues. This record belongs to a study of cytotoxic CD8 clonotypes in ibrutinib-treated CLL. Study details: The group held under twelve relapsed/refractory and about 15 treatment-naive patients, with some 17 IGHV unmutated.

The table came from immunoSEQ multiplex PCR; TCRdb's copy has only in-frame clones and leaves some out. The sample lists about 40,000 clones; about 65% were seen once. Overall study results and limits: Public clonotypes occurred uncommonly; on treatment, they contracted or remained stable. A rise in clonality was seen at ibrutinib response, and a fall back toward baseline was seen at progression.

The chain carries TRBV19 and TRBJ1-5; a weak D match, TRBD1 (5 bases). Here the sequenced sample was PBMCs, taken at disease progression, from a patient treated with ibrutinib. The origin of this receptor is a human donor with chronic lymphocytic leukemia. In DNA, the CDR3 is TGTGTCACGTTCGAAAAGGGGAACCAGCCCCAGCATTTT. As protein: CVTFEKGNQPQHF.